A single sample gave rise to the 27 T cell receptor beta chains below, sequenced in a study of PD-1 blockade in classical Hodgkin lymphoma. Every one of the patients relapsed after autologous stem cell transplantation (brentuximab vedotin exposure was variable). Assay: immunoSEQ multiplex PCR; the TCRdb copy retains only in-frame clones and omits some. The data show around 20,000 clones, 80% to 90% seen once. The specimen was peripheral blood mononuclear cells (PBMCs), collected before the second cycle of nivolumab. Receptor source: a human donor with classical Hodgkin lymphoma.

J is TRBJ2-7 and V is TRBV5-1; D remains ambiguous. Per germline, CDR1 SGHRS and CDR2 YFSETQ. V lost 0 bases to trimming and J lost 0 bases, with 7 bases between them. The CDR3 consists of 14 residues. The CDR3 loop is CASSLGQVSYEQYF. CDR3 DNA: TGCGCCAGCAGCTTGGGGCAGGTCTCCTACGAGCAGTACTTC.

With regard to this clone: The DNA is omitted, as the CDR3 cannot be located on it reliably, and the CDR3 follows TCRdb's listing. CDR3 loop: CASSFGGGTLEKYF. The V and J genes are TRBV5-1 and TRBJ2-7; the D call of TRBD2 is as the table states it, not checked on the DNA. From its first to its last residue, the CDR3 has 14 amino acids. Germline-derived CDR1 and CDR2 are SGHRS and YFSETQ.

In this sample, this clone turned up a few times. V gene TRBV9 combines with J gene TRBJ2-7; TRBD1 matches 12 bases. Germline V gene lookup returns CDR1 SGDLS and CDR2 YYNGEE. J lost 5 bases, V lost 4 bases, and 7 bases had no gene match. The CDR3 covers 15 residues. Written as DNA, the CDR3 is TGTGCCAGCAGCTCGACCGGGACAGGGGGCGACGAGCAGTACTTC. As protein: CASSSTGTGGDEQYF.

The CDR3 is CASSPQGAFEQYF. The DNA for the CDR3 is TGTGCCAGCAGCCCCCAGGGGGCTTTCGAGCAGTACTTC. The chain employs TRBV6-5 and TRBJ2-7; 8 bases are shared with TRBD1. Germline CDR1 reads MNHEY; CDR2 reads SVGAGI. The CDR3 consists of 13 residues. Trimming at V came to 6 bases and at J to 6 bases, leaving 7 bases not matched to a gene.

This clone was counted between two and nine times. CDR3 in amino acids: CASSAGLSTDTQYF. In nucleotides, the CDR3 is TGTGCCAGTAGTGCAGGGCTTAGCACAGATACGCAGTATTTT. This rearrangement joins TRBV19 to TRBJ2-3, with D possibly being TRBD1 (5 bases). CDR1 is LNHDA and CDR2 is SQIVND in the germline V gene (reference sequence). Deletions cut 5 bases from V and 0 bases from J, with 9 bases between. This CDR3 comprises 14 residues. Filled out from reference TRBV19 and TRBJ2-3, the complete variable domain reads DGGITQSPKYLFRKEGQNVTLSCEQNLNHDAMYWYRQDPGQGLRLIYYSQIVNDFQKGDIAEGYSVSREKKESFPLTVTSAQKNPTAFYLCASSAGLSTDTQYFGPGTRLTVL.

This clone was found a few times. The chain is built from TRBV7-9 and TRBJ1-4; TRBD1 might be the D (5 bases). The CDR3 runs 13 residues. The V gene lost 5 bases and the J gene lost 8 bases, with 12 bases spanning the gap. Germline lookup yields CDR1 SEHNR and CDR2 FQNEAQ (reference sequence). In DNA form, the CDR3 reads TGTGCCAGCAGCGGCTCAGGGATCGAAAAACTGTTTTTT. This codes for CASSGSGIEKLFF.

The chain uses TRBV25-1 and TRBJ1-2; no firm D call. Germline assignment: CDR1 MGHDK and CDR2 SYGVNS. CDR3 length: 13 residues. V lost 3 bases and J 5 bases, leaving 10 bases between the germline ends. This CDR3 is CASSERALYGYTF. CDR3 nucleotides: TGTGCCAGCAGTGAGCGAGCCCTTTATGGCTACACCTTC.

V is TRBV27 and J is TRBJ2-3; perhaps TRBD2 as D (6 bases). This CDR3 is built from 14 residues. Germline CDR1 and CDR2: MNHEY and SMNVEV (reference sequence). Trimming stripped 3 bases from V and 3 bases from J, with 10 bases between. The chain's CDR3 is CASSFAGKTDTQYF. The DNA of the CDR3 is TGTGCCAGCAGTTTCGCGGGGAAGACAGATACGCAGTATTTT.

The chain is built from TRBV5-1 and TRBJ1-1; 7 nucleotides line up with TRBD1. Germline CDR1 SGHRS, CDR2 YFSETQ. Unmatched junction bases numbered 3, after V lost 3 bases and J lost 1 base. This CDR3 comprises 14 residues. The CDR3 sequence is CASSSGQPNTEAFF. The CDR3 bases are TGCGCCAGCAGCTCGGGACAGCCGAACACTGAAGCTTTCTTT. Full variable domain (outside the CDR3, taken from reference TRBV5-1 and TRBJ1-1): KAGVTQTPRYLIKTRGQQVTLSCSPISGHRSVSWYQQTPGQGLQFLFEYFSETQRNKGNFPGRFSGRQFSNSRSEMNVSTLELGDSALYLCASSSGQPNTEAFFGQGTRLTVV.

The genes are TRBV29-1 and TRBJ1-2; no definite D call. Trimming stripped 7 bases from V and 5 bases from J, with 11 bases between. This CDR3 is built from 11 residues. CDR1 and CDR2 from the germline V gene are SQVTM and ANQGSEA. CDR3 region: CSAEGGYGYTF. The CDR3 nucleotides are TGCAGCGCCGAGGGAGGGTATGGCTACACCTTC.

This chain connects TRBV6-5 to TRBJ2-7; the match to TRBD1 covers 8 bases. CDR3 size: 11 residues. The germline gives CDR1 MNHEY, CDR2 SVGAGI. V was clipped by 10 bases and J by 3 bases; unmatched bases: 2. This CDR3 reads CATTGVYEQYF. The CDR3 DNA reads TGTGCCACGACAGGGGTCTACGAGCAGTACTTC.

V is TRBV4-3 and J is TRBJ1-5, with 8 nucleotides matching TRBD1. Germline values: CDR1 LGHNA, CDR2 YSLEER. The J segment lost 6 bases and the V segment lost 3 bases, leaving 7 bases of the junction unmatched. The CDR3 has 15 amino acids. The CDR3 here is CASSQETGVGQPQHF. CDR3 DNA: TGCGCCAGCAGCCAGGAGACAGGGGTGGGTCAGCCCCAGCATTTT.

The V and J genes are TRBV7-9 and TRBJ1-5; D unclear. CDR1 and CDR2 (germline): SEHNR, FQNEAQ (reference sequence). CDR3 size: 14 residues. Deletions cut 3 bases from V and 2 bases from J, with 8 bases between. CDR3 in DNA: TGTGCCAGCAGCTTTGACTCTGGCAATCAGCCCCAGCATTTT. Translated, it gives CASSFDSGNQPQHF.

The chain has TRBV7-3 and TRBJ1-1; 8 nucleotides match TRBD1. V lost 3 bases to trimming and J lost 4 bases; unmatched junction nucleotides: 7. CDR1 is SGHTA, CDR2 FQGTGA, per germline. The CDR3 has 15 residues. CDR3: CASSFTGGVGTEAFF. CDR3 nucleotide sequence: TGTGCCAGCAGCTTCACAGGGGGTGTCGGCACTGAAGCTTTCTTT.

The gene calls are TRBV7-9 and TRBJ1-4; TRBD1 is a possible D gene (5 bases). CDR1 and CDR2 (germline): SEHNR, FQNEAQ (reference sequence). The V end lost 1 base, the J end lost 8 bases, and 14 bases lay between the germline ends. The CDR3 is 15 amino acids. The CDR3 region has the DNA TGTGCCAGCAGCTTAGACAGGACCTTTAGAGAAAAACTGTTTTTT. Translation: CASSLDRTFREKLFF.

The V call is TRBV7-9, the J call TRBJ2-3, with D perhaps matching TRBD2 (6 bases). V was pared by 1 base and J by 2 bases, with 13 bases between. Germline V gene lookup returns CDR1 SEHNR and CDR2 FQNEAQ (reference sequence). The CDR3 extends over 16 amino acids. The CDR3 loop reads CASSLDRRASTDTQYF. In nucleotides, the CDR3 is TGTGCCAGCAGCTTAGACAGGAGGGCTTCCACAGATACGCAGTATTTT.

The chain combines TRBV6-6 with TRBJ2-2; TRBD1 aligns across 7 bases. CDR3 size: 14 residues. With 7 bases clipped from V and 3 bases from J, the junction kept 5 bases outside the gene matches. CDR1 MNHNY and CDR2 SVGAGI come from the germline V gene (reference sequence). The CDR3, as DNA: TGTGCCAGCAACAGGGGAACGGACACCGGGGAGCTGTTTTTT. Its protein is CASNRGTDTGELFF.

The chain couples TRBV19 to TRBJ2-6; D perhaps matches TRBD2 (6 bases). Between the trimmed V and J ends, which lost 6 bases and 3 bases, there was a span of 9 bases. The V gene's germline CDR1 is LNHDA and CDR2 SQIVND (reference sequence). This CDR3 comprises 14 residues. The CDR3 coding sequence is TGTGCCAGTAGGATGGGGGGTGGGGCCAACGTCCTGACTTTC. Amino acid sequence: CASRMGGGANVLTF.

The rearrangement links TRBV7-8 to TRBJ1-2, with D perhaps matching TRBD1 (5 bases). The CDR3 is 15 amino acids. Germline V gene data show CDR1 as SGHVS and CDR2 as FQNEAQ. V was trimmed by 5 bases and J by 4 bases, leaving 17 bases between them. DNA for the CDR3: TGTGCCAGCAGCGTACGGGACGGGGCAGGCTATGGCTACACCTTC. Amino acids: CASSVRDGAGYGYTF.

The V call is TRBV6-1, the J call TRBJ1-6; D might be TRBD1 (5 bases). Between the trimmed V and J ends, which lost 3 bases and 11 bases, there was a span of 20 bases. This CDR3 is built from 16 residues. Germline V gene lookup returns CDR1 MNHNS and CDR2 SASEGT. CDR3 protein: CASSEAWDWDVAPLHF. CDR3 sequence (DNA): TGTGCCAGCAGTGAGGCTTGGGATTGGGACGTTGCACCCCTCCACTTT.

V and J are TRBV5-1 and TRBJ1-3; 7 nucleotides agree with TRBD1. V shed 6 bases, J shed 0 bases, and the junction held 12 bases outside the gene matches. The CDR3 is made up of 17 amino acids. Germline V gene data show CDR1 as SGHRS and CDR2 as YFSETQ. CDR3 amino acids: CASKPSGGLDSGNTIYF. The CDR3 region has the DNA TGCGCCAGCAAACCCTCAGGGGGACTAGACTCTGGAAACACCATATATTTT.

The V call is TRBV5-1, the J call TRBJ1-1; tentatively, D is TRBD1 (5 bases). CDR3 size: 16 residues. The V gene's germline CDR1 is SGHRS and CDR2 YFSETQ. V was shortened by 3 bases and J by 1 base, with 16 bases between the two germline ends. CDR3 coding DNA: TGCGCCAGCAGCTCTTGGGGGGACGGGGCGAACACTGAAGCTTTCTTT. Its protein product is CASSSWGDGANTEAFF.

The chain carries TRBV6-5 and TRBJ2-7; D unresolved. Between the trimmed V and J ends, which lost 6 bases and 2 bases, there was a span of 14 bases. This CDR3 comprises 14 residues. Germline CDR1 is MNHEY and CDR2 is SVGAGI. The CDR3 loop reads CASSRSDGAYEQYF. CDR3 DNA: TGTGCCAGCAGCCGCTCGGACGGAGCCTACGAGCAGTACTTC.

The rearrangement uses TRBV6-5 and TRBJ2-5; weak D call: TRBD2 (5 bases). This CDR3 is 14 amino acids long. The V and J ends lost 6 bases and 1 base respectively, with 12 bases between them. Germline-derived CDR1 and CDR2 are MNHEY and SVGAGI. CDR3 protein: CASRRTGSQETQYF. CDR3 coding DNA: TGTGCCAGCAGGCGGACGGGGAGCCAAGAGACCCAGTACTTC.

The chain carries TRBV4-3 and TRBJ2-1; possible D gene TRBD1, 5 bases. The CDR3 runs to 15 residues. In germline, CDR1 is LGHNA, CDR2 YSLEER. V gave up 0 bases and J gave up 4 bases, with 10 bases separating them. This chain's CDR3 is CASSQDRQGYNEQFF. CDR3 in DNA: TGCGCCAGCAGCCAAGATCGGCAGGGTTACAATGAGCAGTTCTTC.

In this sample, this clone turned up a few times. The chain is built from TRBV19 and TRBJ1-1, with D unresolved. The CDR3 loop spans 13 amino acids. The V end lost 5 bases, the J end lost 5 bases, and 12 bases lay between the germline ends. Germline lookup yields CDR1 LNHDA and CDR2 SQIVND (reference sequence). CDR3 in DNA: TGTGCCAGTAGTTTAAACTGGGGAACTGAAGCTTTCTTT. Its protein is CASSLNWGTEAFF.

This chain connects TRBV7-8 to TRBJ1-5; the D gene is possibly TRBD1 (6 bases). The CDR3 runs 20 residues. The germline CDR1 and CDR2 sequences are SGHVS and FQNEAQ. V lost 5 bases to trimming and J lost 0 bases, with 26 bases between them. The CDR3 coding sequence is TGTGCCAGCAGCCTACTCGAGATAGGGGGGGGGTATTATAGCAATCAGCCCCAGCATTTT. Translated: CASSLLEIGGGYYSNQPQHF. The whole variable domain, filled in from reference TRBV7-8 and TRBJ1-5, reads GAGVSQSPRYKVAKRGQDVALRCDPISGHVSLFWYQQALGQGPEFLTYFQNEAQLDKSGLPSDRFFAERPEGSVSTLKIQRTQQEDSAVYLCASSLLEIGGGYYSNQPQHFGDGTRLSIL.